This T cell receptor beta chain was identified in a study of vaccination and CD4 T cells after COVID-19. Study as a whole: Six men and four women formed the convalescents, two being Hispanic.

Sequencing of cultured CD4+ T cell DNA used the Oncomine TCR Beta short-read assay. From the PCR reads, TCRdb called clonotypes with MiXCR, one entry per CDR3 protein. The sample shows about 13,000 distinct CDR3 sequences, roughly two thirds of them seen only once. Study findings and constraints: Sampling was limited to relatively few convalescent patients, with no early post-infection timepoints studied.

Treatment of the sample: roughly nine-day PBMC culture with coronavirus spike peptide pools or control peptides (ViraFEST assay). The authors swapped half the medium for fresh IL-2 medium on days 3 and 7. In regard to this clonotype: Its antigen remains unidentified.

The V end was cut by 3 bases, the J end by 8 bases, with 22 bases between. Germline V CDR1 and CDR2: DFQATT, SNEGSKA (reference sequence). This CDR3 region has 15 residues. The sequenced sample consisted of CD4+ T cells from blood, cultured in vitro. The TCR originated in a human donor who had recovered from COVID-19. The V and J genes are TRBV20-1 and TRBJ1-2; D unclear. CDR3 DNA: TGCAGTGCTAGGAGGGAACGGGCCCACCTCGGGGGCTACACCTTC. This encodes CSARRERAHLGGYTF.